This T cell receptor (beta chain) was documented in a study of blood T cell repertoires in COVID-19 (dated by TCRdb to 2019 to 2021). Describing the broader study: Samples covering the acute and convalescent phases of COVID-19 were provided by collaborators in the United States, Italy and Spain. The samples were drawn from two sources: the first 160 participants of the ongoing ImmuneRACE study, and 1,000 to 1,500 subjects contributed by 6 global collaborators. Nearly every sample came with metadata listing a de-identified subject ID, COVID-19 status, age in years and sex. The repertoires were released in a freely available public database meant as a resource for research on the immune response to SARS-CoV-2. The material from the prospective study consisted of cDNA or gDNA derived from T cells, B-cell-depleted T cells, or PBMCs. Where HLA class I and class II types were available, the types were taken from metadata supplied by the sample provider, not from assay-based typing. Subjects who had been exposed to COVID-19, were actively infected with it, or had recovered from it provided the deeply sampled blood TCRbeta repertoires that made up the dataset.

Whole blood was collected in K2EDTA tubes by collaborating institutions according to the institutions' own protocols. For TCRbeta analysis, collaborator samples were shipped as frozen whole blood, as isolated PBMCs, or as DNA extracted from either sample type. V sheds 3 bases and J sheds 0 bases, leaving 9 bases between their ends. The cysteine opens and the phenylalanine closes a CDR3 of 15 amino acids. Solely the CDR3 DNA is kept, with 45 bases framed from the first base. The CDR1 and CDR2 encoded by the germline V gene (reference sequence) are LNHDA and SQIVND. This clone was observed a single time. This receptor's antigen is unknown. Base qualities are missing; no much larger clone stands one base away. The immunoSEQ Assay, a bias-controlled multiplex PCR, was used to amplify TCRbeta CDR3 regions from genomic DNA. The original methods were these. The number of nucleated cells in each sample was estimated from the amplification of reference gene primers within the assay. To quantify the absolute abundance of each unique TCRbeta CDR3 rearrangement, sequence reads were collapsed and filtered. Productive Simpson clonality was computed per sample as the square root of Simpson's diversity index over productive rearrangements. The source is immuneACCESS, and TCRdb retained only in-frame sequences with V and J called. Part of the clones is not carried over; for the studies checked, unresolved V genes explain less than half of this, and the remainder is unexplained. That table is the source of V, J and clone size, and D and trimming were worked out from the DNA. This sample has fewer than 250,000 clones in its table, and 75% to 90% of those were observed once. About 7% of the sample is held by the ten biggest clonotypes.

General study outcomes and caveats: How much clinical and demographic metadata was included differed by source and by participant, and the metadata was provided uncurated.

This TCR came from a man between 60 and 75 years old with acute or convalescent COVID-19. Sample: peripheral blood. Recombination linked TRBV19 to TRBJ1-3, with a weak D call of TRBD1 (5 bases match). The nucleotide sequence reads TGTGCCAGTAGTATCCACAGGAGCTCTGGAAACACCATATATTTT. Its protein is CASSIHRSSGNTIYF.